This T cell receptor (beta chain) was identified in a study of cytomegalovirus exposure and HLA in healthy donors. At the level of the study: Inside one of the first data releases sat about 85 million unique TCRs taken from HLA-typed donors.

In the PCR, 60 Vbeta and 13 Jbeta primers were used. Using immunoSEQ multiplex PCR, the repertoire was profiled, and TCRdb retains in-frame clones only, with some absent. The profile shows approximately 120,000 clones, roughly 79% of them singletons. Germline-derived CDR1 and CDR2 are SGHRS and YFSETQ. The CDR3 extends over 17 amino acids. The ends lost 7 bases at V and 3 bases at J; junction bases unmatched: 16. With respect to this clone: Its antigen is unknown.

Among the donors, all were healthy bone marrow donors. General study results and limits: Researchers had no immune exposure information except CMV serostatus available.

This chain joins TRBV5-1 and TRBJ1-2; 9 nucleotides match TRBD1. Sequences were obtained from PBMCs. The TCR comes from a woman between 45 and 60 years old in good health and CMV-seropositive. As DNA, the CDR3 is TGCGCCAGCGGAGACGGGCGGACAGGGGCCCCTGACTATGGCTACACCTTC. It specifies CASGDGRTGAPDYGYTF.